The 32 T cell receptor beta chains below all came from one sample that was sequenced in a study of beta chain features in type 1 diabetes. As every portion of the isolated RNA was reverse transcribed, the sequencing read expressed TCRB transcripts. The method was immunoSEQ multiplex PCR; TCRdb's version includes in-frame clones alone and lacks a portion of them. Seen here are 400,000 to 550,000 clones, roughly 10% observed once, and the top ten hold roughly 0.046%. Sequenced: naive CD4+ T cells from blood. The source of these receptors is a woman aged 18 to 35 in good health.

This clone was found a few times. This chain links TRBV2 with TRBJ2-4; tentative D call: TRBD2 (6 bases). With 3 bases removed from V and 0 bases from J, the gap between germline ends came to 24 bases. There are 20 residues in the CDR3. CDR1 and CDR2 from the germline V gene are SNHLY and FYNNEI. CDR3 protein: CASSESLAVLADLAKNIQYF. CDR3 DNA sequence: TGTGCCAGCAGTGAGAGTTTGGCGGTTTTAGCGGACCTAGCCAAAAACATTCAGTACTTC.

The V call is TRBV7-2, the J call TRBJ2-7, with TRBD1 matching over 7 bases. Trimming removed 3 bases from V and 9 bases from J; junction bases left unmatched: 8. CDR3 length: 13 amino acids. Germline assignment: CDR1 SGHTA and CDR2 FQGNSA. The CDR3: CASSFTEQGTQYV. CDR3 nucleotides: TGTGCCAGCAGCTTTACCGAACAGGGGACGCAGTACGTC.

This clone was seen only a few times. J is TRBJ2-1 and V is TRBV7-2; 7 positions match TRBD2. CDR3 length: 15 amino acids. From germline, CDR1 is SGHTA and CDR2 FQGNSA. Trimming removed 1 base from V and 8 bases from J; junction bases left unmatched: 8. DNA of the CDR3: TGTGCCAGCAGCTTAGTTGGGGGAGGGATAGATGAGCAGTTCTTC. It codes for CASSLVGGGIDEQFF. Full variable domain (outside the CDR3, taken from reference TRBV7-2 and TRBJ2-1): GAGVSQSPSNKVTEKGKDVELRCDPISGHTALYWYRQSLGQGLEFLIYFQGNSAPDKSGLPSDRFSAERTGGSVSTLTIQRTQQEDSAVYLCASSLVGGGIDEQFFGPGTRLTVL.

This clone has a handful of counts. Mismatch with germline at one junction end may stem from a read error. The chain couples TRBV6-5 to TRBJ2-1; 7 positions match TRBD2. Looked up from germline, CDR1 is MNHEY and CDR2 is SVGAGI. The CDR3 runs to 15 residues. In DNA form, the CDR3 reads TGTGCCAGCAGAACGGGGCGGGGGACCTACAGTGAGCAGTTCTTC. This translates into CASRTGRGTYSEQFF.

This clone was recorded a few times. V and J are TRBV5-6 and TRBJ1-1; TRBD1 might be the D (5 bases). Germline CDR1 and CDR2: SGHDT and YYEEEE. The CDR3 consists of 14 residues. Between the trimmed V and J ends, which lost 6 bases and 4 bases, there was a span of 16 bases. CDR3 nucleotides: TGTGCCAGCACCCATAGGGGCCGGGGCACTGAAGCTTTCTTT. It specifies CASTHRGRGTEAFF.

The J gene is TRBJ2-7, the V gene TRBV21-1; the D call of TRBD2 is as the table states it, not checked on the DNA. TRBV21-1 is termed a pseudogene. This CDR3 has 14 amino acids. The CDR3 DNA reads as TGTGCCAGCAGTACTAGCGGAAATTCCTACGAGCAGTACTTC. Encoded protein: CASSTSGNSYEQYF.

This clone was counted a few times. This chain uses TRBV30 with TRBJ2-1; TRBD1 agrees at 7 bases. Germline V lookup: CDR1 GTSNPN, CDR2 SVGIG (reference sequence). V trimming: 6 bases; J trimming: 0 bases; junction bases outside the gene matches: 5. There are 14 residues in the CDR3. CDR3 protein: CACRQGSSYNEQFF. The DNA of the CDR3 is TGTGCCTGTCGACAGGGCAGCTCCTACAATGAGCAGTTCTTC. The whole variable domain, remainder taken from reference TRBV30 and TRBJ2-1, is SQTIHQWPATLVQPVGSPLSLECTVEGTSNPNLYWYRQAAGRGLQLLFYSVGIGQISSEVPQNLSASRPQDRQFILSSKKLLLSDSGFYLCACRQGSSYNEQFFGPGTRLTVL.

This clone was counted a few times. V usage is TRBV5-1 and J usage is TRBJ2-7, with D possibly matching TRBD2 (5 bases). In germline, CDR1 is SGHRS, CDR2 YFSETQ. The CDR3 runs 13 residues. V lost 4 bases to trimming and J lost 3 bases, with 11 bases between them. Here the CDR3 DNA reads TGCGCCAGCAGCGCTAGCACGGTCTACGAGCAGTACTTC. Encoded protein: CASSASTVYEQYF. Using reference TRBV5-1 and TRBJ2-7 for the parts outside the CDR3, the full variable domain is KAGVTQTPRYLIKTRGQQVTLSCSPISGHRSVSWYQQTPGQGLQFLFEYFSETQRNKGNFPGRFSGRQFSNSRSEMNVSTLELGDSALYLCASSASTVYEQYFGPGTRLTVT.

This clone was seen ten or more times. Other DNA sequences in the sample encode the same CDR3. The CDR3 loop reads CASSLGLGNEQFF. The CDR3 bases are TGCGCCAGCAGCTTGGGTCTGGGCAATGAGCAGTTCTTC. V usage is TRBV5-1 and J usage is TRBJ2-1; D is uncertain. This CDR3 has 13 amino acids. From germline, CDR1 is SGHRS and CDR2 YFSETQ. Trimming took 0 bases from V and 6 from J, leaving 7 bases between them.

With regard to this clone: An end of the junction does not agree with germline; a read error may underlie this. The CDR3 DNA sequence: TGTGCCAGCAGGTTAGGGACAGCACTCTCCTATGGCTACACCTTC. Amino acid sequence: CASRLGTALSYGYTF. The rearrangement links TRBV7-9 to TRBJ1-2; 7 nucleotides match TRBD1. From germline, CDR1 is SEHNR and CDR2 FQNEAQ (reference sequence). CDR3 length equals 15 residues.

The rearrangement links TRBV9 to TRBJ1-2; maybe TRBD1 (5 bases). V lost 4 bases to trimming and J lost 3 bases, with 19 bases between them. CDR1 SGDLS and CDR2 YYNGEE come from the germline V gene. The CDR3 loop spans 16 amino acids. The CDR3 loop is CASSPGGGNSYYGYTF. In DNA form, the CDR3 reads TGTGCCAGCAGCCCGGGGGGAGGGAACTCTTACTATGGCTACACCTTC.

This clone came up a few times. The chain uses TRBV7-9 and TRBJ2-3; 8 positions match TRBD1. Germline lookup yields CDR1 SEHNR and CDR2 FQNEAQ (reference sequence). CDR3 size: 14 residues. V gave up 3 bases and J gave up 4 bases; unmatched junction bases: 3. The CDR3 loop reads CASSFAGGADTQYF. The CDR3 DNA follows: TGTGCCAGCAGCTTTGCAGGGGGCGCAGATACGCAGTATTTT.

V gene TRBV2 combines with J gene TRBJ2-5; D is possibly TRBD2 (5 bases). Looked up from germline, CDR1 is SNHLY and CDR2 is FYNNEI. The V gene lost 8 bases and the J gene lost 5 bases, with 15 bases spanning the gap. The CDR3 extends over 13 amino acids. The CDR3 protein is CASGNTGKETQYF. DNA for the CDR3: TGTGCCAGCGGCAACACGGGAAAGGAGACCCAGTACTTC.

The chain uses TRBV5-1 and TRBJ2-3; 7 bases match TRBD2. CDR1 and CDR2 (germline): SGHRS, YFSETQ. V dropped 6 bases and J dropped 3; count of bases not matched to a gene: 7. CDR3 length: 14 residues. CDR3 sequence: CASTKGLTTDTQYF. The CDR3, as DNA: TGCGCCAGCACGAAGGGACTAACTACAGATACGCAGTATTTT.

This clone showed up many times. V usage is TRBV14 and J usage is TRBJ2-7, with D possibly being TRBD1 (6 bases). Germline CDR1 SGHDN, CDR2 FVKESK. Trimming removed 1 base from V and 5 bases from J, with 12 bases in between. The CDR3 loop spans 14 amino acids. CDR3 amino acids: CASSQGFQGHEQYF. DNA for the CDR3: TGTGCCAGCAGCCAAGGGTTCCAGGGGCACGAGCAGTACTTC.

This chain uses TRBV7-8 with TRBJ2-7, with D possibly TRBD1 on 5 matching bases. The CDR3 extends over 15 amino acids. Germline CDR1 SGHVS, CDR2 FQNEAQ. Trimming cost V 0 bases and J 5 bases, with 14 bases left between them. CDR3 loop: CASSLAARATDEQYV. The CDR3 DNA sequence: TGTGCCAGCAGCTTAGCGGCCAGGGCGACTGACGAGCAGTACGTC.

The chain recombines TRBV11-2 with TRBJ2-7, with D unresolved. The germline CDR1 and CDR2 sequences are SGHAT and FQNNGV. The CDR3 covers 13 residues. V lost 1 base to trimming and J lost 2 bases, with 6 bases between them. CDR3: CASSLGSTYEQYV. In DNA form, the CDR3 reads TGTGCCAGCAGCTTAGGATCGACCTACGAGCAGTACGTC.

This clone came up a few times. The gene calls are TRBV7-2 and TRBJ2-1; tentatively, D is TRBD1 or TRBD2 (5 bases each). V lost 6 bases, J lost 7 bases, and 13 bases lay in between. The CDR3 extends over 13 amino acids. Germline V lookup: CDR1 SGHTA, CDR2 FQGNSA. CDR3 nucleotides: TGTGCCAGCAGATTGAATTGGGGGAATGAGCAGTTCTTC. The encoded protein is CASRLNWGNEQFF.

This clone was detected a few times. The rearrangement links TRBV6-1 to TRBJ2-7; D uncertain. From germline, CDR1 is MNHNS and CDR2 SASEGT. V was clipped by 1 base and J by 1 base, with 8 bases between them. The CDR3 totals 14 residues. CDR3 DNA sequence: TGTGCCAGCAGTGAAGGGTGGGCGTCCTACGAGCAGTACGTC. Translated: CASSEGWASYEQYV.

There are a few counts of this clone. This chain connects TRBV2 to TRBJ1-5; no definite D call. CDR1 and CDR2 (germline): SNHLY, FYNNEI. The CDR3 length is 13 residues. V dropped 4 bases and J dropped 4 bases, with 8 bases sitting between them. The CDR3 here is CASSVGINQPQHF. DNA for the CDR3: TGTGCCAGCAGTGTAGGGATTAATCAGCCCCAGCATTTT.

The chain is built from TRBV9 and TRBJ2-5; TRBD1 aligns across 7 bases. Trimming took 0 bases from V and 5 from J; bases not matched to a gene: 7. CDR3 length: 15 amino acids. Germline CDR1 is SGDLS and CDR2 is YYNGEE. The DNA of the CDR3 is TGTGCCAGCAGCGTAGACAGGGCCAGGGGGGAGACCCAGTACTTC. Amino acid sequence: CASSVDRARGETQYF.

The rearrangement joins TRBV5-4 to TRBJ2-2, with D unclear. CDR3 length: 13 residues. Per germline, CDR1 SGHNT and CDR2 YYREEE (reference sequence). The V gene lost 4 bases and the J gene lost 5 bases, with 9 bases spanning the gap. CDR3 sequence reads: CASSPTGTGELFF. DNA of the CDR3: TGTGCCAGCAGCCCTACTGGGACCGGGGAGCTGTTTTTT.

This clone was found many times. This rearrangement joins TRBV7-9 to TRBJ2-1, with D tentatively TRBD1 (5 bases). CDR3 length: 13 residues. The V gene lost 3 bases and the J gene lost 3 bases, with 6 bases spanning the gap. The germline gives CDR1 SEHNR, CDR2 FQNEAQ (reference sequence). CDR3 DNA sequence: TGTGCCAGCAGCTTGACAGTCTACAATGAGCAGTTCTTC. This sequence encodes CASSLTVYNEQFF.

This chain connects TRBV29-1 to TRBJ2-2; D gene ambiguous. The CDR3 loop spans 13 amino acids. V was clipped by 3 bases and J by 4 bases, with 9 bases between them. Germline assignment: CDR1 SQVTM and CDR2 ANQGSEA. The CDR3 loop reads CSVDPGPTGELFF. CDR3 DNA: TGCAGCGTTGATCCAGGCCCCACCGGGGAGCTGTTTTTT.

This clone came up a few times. Here the CDR3 reads CASSHPGQGTGNTIYF. CDR3 nucleotide sequence: TGTGCCAGCAGCCACCCGGGACAGGGCACTGGAAACACCATATATTTT. The V gene is TRBV7-9, the J gene TRBJ1-3, with 9 nucleotides matching TRBD1. V lost 5 bases to trimming and J lost 2 bases; unmatched junction nucleotides: 7. Germline lookup yields CDR1 SEHNR and CDR2 FQNEAQ (reference sequence). There are 16 residues in the CDR3.

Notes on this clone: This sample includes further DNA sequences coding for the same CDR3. CDR3 region: CASSLAVEQFF. CDR3 bases: TGTGCCAGCAGCTTAGCTGTAGAGCAGTTCTTC. The rearrangement joins TRBV7-2 to TRBJ2-1; D uncertain. Trimming removed 0 bases from V and 10 bases from J, with 4 bases in between. In germline, CDR1 is SGHTA, CDR2 FQGNSA. The CDR3 has 11 residues. The variable domain in full, completed from reference TRBV7-2 and TRBJ2-1, reads GAGVSQSPSNKVTEKGKDVELRCDPISGHTALYWYRQSLGQGLEFLIYFQGNSAPDKSGLPSDRFSAERTGGSVSTLTIQRTQQEDSAVYLCASSLAVEQFFGPGTRLTVL.

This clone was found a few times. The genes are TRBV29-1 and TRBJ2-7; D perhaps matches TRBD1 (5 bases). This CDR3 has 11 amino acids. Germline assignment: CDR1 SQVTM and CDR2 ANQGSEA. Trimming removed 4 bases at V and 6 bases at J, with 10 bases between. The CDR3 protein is CSVGQGGEQYV. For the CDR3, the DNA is TGCAGCGTTGGCCAGGGCGGCGAGCAGTACGTC.

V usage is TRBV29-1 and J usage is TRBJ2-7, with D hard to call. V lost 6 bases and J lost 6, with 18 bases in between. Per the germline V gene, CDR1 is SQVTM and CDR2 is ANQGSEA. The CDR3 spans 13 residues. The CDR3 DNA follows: TGCAGCGTCCGGACCATCTTGACTGGCGAGCAGTACGTC. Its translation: CSVRTILTGEQYV.

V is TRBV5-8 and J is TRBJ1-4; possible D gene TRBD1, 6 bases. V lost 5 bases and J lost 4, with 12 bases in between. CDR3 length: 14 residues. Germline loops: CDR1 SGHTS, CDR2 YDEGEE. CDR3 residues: CASRKDRLNEKLFF. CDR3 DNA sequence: TGTGCCAGCAGAAAGGACAGACTTAATGAAAAACTGTTTTTT.

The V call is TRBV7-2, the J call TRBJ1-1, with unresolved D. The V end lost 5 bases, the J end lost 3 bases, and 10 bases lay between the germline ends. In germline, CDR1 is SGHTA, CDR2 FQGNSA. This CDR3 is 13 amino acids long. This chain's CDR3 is CASSQRWDTEAFF. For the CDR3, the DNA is TGTGCCAGCAGCCAAAGATGGGACACTGAAGCTTTCTTT. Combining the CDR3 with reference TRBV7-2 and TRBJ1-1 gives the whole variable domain GAGVSQSPSNKVTEKGKDVELRCDPISGHTALYWYRQSLGQGLEFLIYFQGNSAPDKSGLPSDRFSAERTGGSVSTLTIQRTQQEDSAVYLCASSQRWDTEAFFGQGTRLTVV.

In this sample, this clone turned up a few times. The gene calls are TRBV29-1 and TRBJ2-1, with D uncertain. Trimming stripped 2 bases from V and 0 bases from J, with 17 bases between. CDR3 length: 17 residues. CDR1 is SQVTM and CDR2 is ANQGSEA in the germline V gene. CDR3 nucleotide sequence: TGCAGCGTTGAATACTCCTTATTACTGGGCTCCTACAATGAGCAGTTCTTC. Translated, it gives CSVEYSLLLGSYNEQFF.

The CDR3 loop is CASSPGQPGANVLTF. In nucleotides, the CDR3 is TGTGCCAGCTCACCCGGACAGCCTGGGGCCAACGTCCTGACTTTC. V usage is TRBV18 and J usage is TRBJ2-6; the D gene is possibly TRBD1 (6 bases). This CDR3 is 15 amino acids long. Germline V gene lookup returns CDR1 KGHSH and CDR2 LQKENI. V lost 3 bases, J lost 2 bases, and 8 bases lay in between.